Presented here are 30 T cell receptor beta chains from one specimen sequenced in a study of blood T cell repertoires in COVID-19. Assay: immunoSEQ multiplex PCR; the TCRdb copy retains only in-frame clones and omits some. The sample shows about 210,000 clones, 80% to 90% of them seen only once. Material: peripheral blood. Every receptor here comes from a woman in her seventies with acute or convalescent COVID-19.

This clone was seen only a few times. The chain joins TRBV7-2 to TRBJ1-2, with 7 nucleotides matching TRBD1. The CDR3 length is 16 residues. V lost 4 bases and J lost 2; bases outside the gene matches: 10. CDR1 is SGHTA, CDR2 FQGNSA, per germline. The CDR3 loop reads CASSYPTPQGNYGYTF. The CDR3, as DNA: TGTGCCAGCAGCTACCCTACCCCACAGGGGAACTATGGCTACACCTTC.

In regard to this clone: Other nucleotide sequences from this sample produce the same CDR3. V usage is TRBV5-1 and J usage is TRBJ1-1; D gene unclear. V lost 4 bases to trimming and J lost 1 base, with 11 bases between them. Looked up from germline, CDR1 is SGHRS and CDR2 is YFSETQ. The CDR3 sequence is 14 residues long. CDR3: CASSLSGGNTEAFF. CDR3 coding DNA: TGCGCCAGCAGCCTCTCCGGCGGGAACACTGAAGCTTTCTTT. Full variable domain (rest looked up from reference TRBV5-1 and TRBJ1-1): KAGVTQTPRYLIKTRGQQVTLSCSPISGHRSVSWYQQTPGQGLQFLFEYFSETQRNKGNFPGRFSGRQFSNSRSEMNVSTLELGDSALYLCASSLSGGNTEAFFGQGTRLTVV.

The V gene is TRBV11-3, the J gene TRBJ2-7; TRBD1 aligns across 7 bases. CDR3 length: 15 residues. Trimming cost V 5 bases and J 1 base; bases outside gene matches: 8. The germline CDR1 and CDR2 sequences are SGHNT and YENEEA. Written as DNA, the CDR3 is TGTGCCAGCAGCGTAGGGGGCACGGCTTCCTACGAGCAGTACTTC. As protein: CASSVGGTASYEQYF.

The CDR3 sequence is CASRGGLANNEQFF. The CDR3 DNA is TGTGCCAGCAGGGGGGGACTAGCGAACAATGAGCAGTTCTTC. The gene calls are TRBV5-6 and TRBJ2-1; 10 bases fit TRBD2. J was trimmed by 5 bases and V by 5 bases; bases with no gene match: 4. This CDR3 region has 14 residues. Per the germline V gene, CDR1 is SGHDT and CDR2 is YYEEEE.

The chain couples TRBV18 to TRBJ2-1; TRBD2 aligns across 9 bases. V was clipped by 1 base and J by 8 bases; unmatched bases: 9. Germline CDR1 and CDR2: KGHSH and LQKENI. This CDR3 has 16 residues. Written as DNA, the CDR3 is TGTGCCAGCTCACCACTGGCGGGAGGGCCTAGGGATGAGCAGTTCTTC. As protein: CASSPLAGGPRDEQFF.

The rearrangement joins TRBV5-1 to TRBJ1-3, with a possible D match to TRBD1 (5 bases). Germline V gene data show CDR1 as SGHRS and CDR2 as YFSETQ. Trimming took off 0 bases at V and 4 bases at J, with 11 bases between the two ends. This CDR3 is built from 15 residues. Here the CDR3 DNA reads TGCGCCAGCAGCTTGGGACAGATCGTGGGAAACACCATATATTTT. Translation gives CASSLGQIVGNTIYF.

The chain is built from TRBV6-6 and TRBJ1-5; 7 nucleotides agree with TRBD1. V gave up 6 bases and J gave up 6 bases; unmatched junction bases: 8. CDR3 length: 14 amino acids. Germline loops: CDR1 MNHNY, CDR2 SVGAGI (reference sequence). The CDR3 loop reads CASSRQGGGQPQHF. For the CDR3, the DNA is TGTGCCAGCAGCCGACAGGGAGGGGGTCAGCCCCAGCATTTT.

The chain couples TRBV27 to TRBJ2-1, with 7 bases matching TRBD1. V dropped 3 bases and J dropped 1; count of bases not matched to a gene: 6. This CDR3 is 16 amino acids long. Per germline, CDR1 MNHEY and CDR2 SMNVEV (reference sequence). CDR3 residues: CASSFLRQGSYNEQFF. The CDR3 DNA sequence: TGTGCCAGCAGTTTCCTCCGACAGGGATCCTACAATGAGCAGTTCTTC.

The rearrangement joins TRBV6-4 to TRBJ1-2; weak D call: TRBD1 (5 bases). Germline V gene sequence: CDR1 MRHNA, CDR2 SNTAGT. This CDR3 has 16 amino acids. V was pared by 2 bases and J by 2 bases, with 15 bases between. The CDR3 loop is CASSDLRGMRNYGYTF. CDR3 in DNA: TGTGCCAGCAGTGACCTCCGGGGGATGAGAAACTATGGCTACACCTTC.

V and J are TRBV15 and TRBJ2-3; TRBD1 agrees at 8 bases. V lost 5 bases, J lost 11 bases, and 6 bases stayed unmatched. Germline-derived CDR1 and CDR2 are LNHNV and YYDKDF (reference sequence). The CDR3 length is 12 residues. The CDR3 spells CATSGRGREQYF. The CDR3, as DNA: TGTGCCACCAGCGGCAGGGGGCGTGAGCAGTATTTT. The complete variable domain, with remaining parts taken from reference TRBV15 and TRBJ2-3, reads DAMVIQNPRYQVTQFGKPVTLSCSQTLNHNVMYWYQQKSSQAPKLLFHYYDKDFNNEADTPDNFQSRRPNTSFCFLDIRSPGLGDTAMYLCATSGRGREQYFGPGTRLTVL.

This clone has a single count. The V gene is TRBV2, the J gene TRBJ1-3, with D unclear. Trimming took 4 bases from V and 0 from J, leaving 13 bases between them. Germline CDR1 reads SNHLY; CDR2 reads FYNNEI. This CDR3 contains 16 residues. CDR3 region: CASSVSQVTSGNTIYF. DNA for the CDR3: TGTGCCAGCAGTGTTTCGCAGGTAACCTCTGGAAACACCATATATTTT.

Here the CDR3 reads CASSWALNTEAFF. The CDR3 nucleotides are TGTGCCAGCAGCTGGGCGTTGAACACTGAAGCTTTCTTT. The chain couples TRBV28 to TRBJ1-1, with D uncertain. Germline V gene lookup returns CDR1 MDHEN and CDR2 SYDVKM. V gave up 6 bases and J gave up 0 bases, with 8 bases separating them. CDR3 length: 13 residues.

This clone showed up just once. J is TRBJ2-2 and V is TRBV4-2; TRBD1 is a possible D gene (6 bases). V was trimmed by 3 bases and J by 7 bases, leaving 18 bases between them. Germline V lookup: CDR1 LGHNA, CDR2 YNFKEQ. CDR3 length: 16 amino acids. This chain's CDR3 is CASSHPLLQGSGELFF. The CDR3 nucleotides are TGTGCCAGCAGCCACCCTCTCCTACAGGGCAGCGGGGAGCTGTTTTTT.

V and J are TRBV6-5 and TRBJ1-1, with D tentatively TRBD1 (6 bases). CDR1 and CDR2 (germline): MNHEY, SVGAGI. V lost 7 bases to trimming and J lost 2 bases, with 14 bases between them. The CDR3 is 14 amino acids. The CDR3 DNA follows: TGTGCCAGCATTCAACAGGGTTTCAACACTGAAGCTTTCTTT. Translation: CASIQQGFNTEAFF.

The J gene is TRBJ1-4, the V gene TRBV12-5; 8 nucleotides match TRBD1. The length of the CDR3 is 16 residues. J gave up 8 bases and V 3 bases, and 11 bases lay outside the gene matches. CDR1 and CDR2 (germline): LGHNT, FRNRAP. The CDR3 is CASGFHRTGRSEKLFF. The CDR3 DNA reads as TGTGCTAGTGGTTTCCATCGGACAGGGCGAAGCGAAAAACTGTTTTTT.

V and J are TRBV18 and TRBJ2-6; the D gene is possibly TRBD1 (6 bases). V lost 1 base, J lost 2 bases, and 6 bases lay in between. In germline, CDR1 is KGHSH, CDR2 LQKENI. The CDR3 has 15 residues. CDR3: CASSPQGAGANVLTF. In DNA form, the CDR3 reads TGTGCCAGCTCACCACAGGGGGCTGGGGCCAACGTCCTGACTTTC.

This clone was counted between two and nine times. The gene calls are TRBV15 and TRBJ2-7; possible D gene TRBD2, 7 bases. V shed 9 bases and J shed 2 bases, with 14 bases lying between them. Germline CDR1 and CDR2: LNHNV and YYDKDF (reference sequence). CDR3 length: 13 residues. The CDR3 region has the DNA TGTGCCACTGGGGGCGGGAGAGCCTACGAGCAGTACTTC. Protein: CATGGGRAYEQYF.

The V call is TRBV5-5, the J call TRBJ1-1; D not resolved. This CDR3 has 15 amino acids. Germline assignment: CDR1 SGHKS and CDR2 YYEKEE (reference sequence). V was trimmed by 2 bases and J by 1 base, leaving 12 bases between them. The chain's CDR3 is CASSFQITQNTEAFF. DNA of the CDR3: TGTGCCAGCAGCTTCCAGATAACCCAGAACACTGAAGCTTTCTTT.

The table lists this clone with a count of one. The chain combines TRBV11-1 with TRBJ2-5, with 8 nucleotides matching TRBD1. Germline loops: CDR1 SGHAT, CDR2 FQDESV (reference sequence). This CDR3 spans 13 amino acids. After removal of 5 bases from V and 7 bases from J, the junction contained 6 bases not matched to a gene. DNA of the CDR3: TGTGCCAGCAGCCCAGACAGGGGCACGACCCAGTACTTC. It is translated as CASSPDRGTTQYF.

V and J are TRBV12-3 or TRBV12-4 and TRBJ1-1; 8 bases align to TRBD1. The CDR3 runs to 12 residues. V trimming: 7 bases; J trimming: 4 bases; junction bases outside the gene matches: 2. The CDR3 loop reads CASMTGATEAFF. As DNA, the CDR3 is TGTGCCAGCATGACAGGGGCCACTGAAGCTTTCTTT.

J is TRBJ1-6 and V is TRBV27, with D possibly being TRBD1 (5 bases). CDR1 MNHEY and CDR2 SMNVEV come from the germline V gene (reference sequence). This CDR3 has 13 amino acids. The V end was cut by 3 bases, the J end by 7 bases, with 7 bases between. The CDR3: CASSFDRNSPLHF. The CDR3 DNA reads TGTGCCAGCAGTTTCGACAGAAATTCACCCCTCCACTTT.

The rearrangement links TRBV11-3 to TRBJ1-3; the match to TRBD1 covers 7 bases. The V and J ends lost 6 bases and 4 bases, in that order; junction bases with no gene match: 12. CDR3 size: 16 residues. The germline V gene encodes CDR1 SGHNT and CDR2 YENEEA. The CDR3, as DNA: TGTGCCAGCAGTTTTCTACACAGGGGTTCGGGAAACACCATATATTTT. Translating it yields CASSFLHRGSGNTIYF. Filled out from reference TRBV11-3 and TRBJ1-3, the complete variable domain reads EAGVVQSPRYKIIEKKQPVAFWCNPISGHNTLYWYLQNLGQGPELLIRYENEEAVDDSQLPKDRFSAERLKGVDSTLKIQPAELGDSAVYLCASSFLHRGSGNTIYFGEGSWLTVV.

A remark on this clone: The sample contains more than one DNA sequence encoding this CDR3. The genes are TRBV12-5 and TRBJ1-5; TRBD1 matches at 8 bases. CDR1 is LGHNT and CDR2 is FRNRAP in the germline V gene. Losses at the gene ends were 6 bases for V and 7 bases for J; bases not matched to a gene: 14. The CDR3 spans 16 residues. The CDR3 here is CASGSRNRGVGQPQHF. CDR3 in DNA: TGTGCTAGTGGGTCGAGAAACAGGGGGGTAGGGCAGCCCCAGCATTTT.

The rearrangement joins TRBV7-7 to TRBJ2-1, with D perhaps TRBD1 (6 bases). This CDR3 has 13 residues. In germline, CDR1 is SSHAT, CDR2 FNYEAQ (reference sequence). Trimming pared 0 bases from V and 10 bases from J, leaving 10 bases between. CDR3 in amino acids: CASSLAQGNEQFF. The DNA for the CDR3 is TGTGCCAGCAGCTTAGCACAGGGCAACGAGCAGTTCTTC.

The V gene is TRBV4-2, the J gene TRBJ1-2; D possibly corresponds to TRBD1 (5 bases). Germline V gene lookup returns CDR1 LGHNA and CDR2 YNFKEQ. The CDR3 is 14 residues long. V lost 0 bases, J lost 11 bases, and 16 bases lay in between. The CDR3 region has the DNA TGTGCCAGCAGCCAAGAAGTCAGGGTGGTAGGGTACACCTTC. Protein product: CASSQEVRVVGYTF.

The V call is TRBV19, the J call TRBJ1-5; D may be TRBD1 (5 bases). There are 16 residues in the CDR3. V was shortened by 4 bases and J by 2 bases, with 15 bases between the two germline ends. Germline-derived CDR1 and CDR2 are LNHDA and SQIVND (reference sequence). The CDR3 is CASSKYFSRGNQPQHF. CDR3 DNA: TGTGCCAGTAGTAAATACTTTAGCAGGGGCAATCAGCCCCAGCATTTT.

The chain couples TRBV6-6 to TRBJ1-2; unclear D gene. In germline, CDR1 is MNHNY, CDR2 SVGAGI (reference sequence). The CDR3 loop spans 12 amino acids. Trimming removed 6 bases from V and 7 bases from J, with 12 bases in between. CDR3 protein: CASRSGKGGYTF. In DNA, the CDR3 is TGTGCCAGCAGATCCGGGAAGGGTGGCTACACCTTC.

The chain combines TRBV6-1 with TRBJ2-7; D is perhaps TRBD1 (6 bases). The germline V gene encodes CDR1 MNHNS and CDR2 SASEGT. This CDR3 spans 12 amino acids. Trimming pared 8 bases from V and 3 bases from J, leaving 11 bases between. CDR3 loop: CASRGGVYEQYF. CDR3 sequence (DNA): TGTGCCAGCCGTGGGGGCGTCTACGAGCAGTACTTC.

V is TRBV7-2 and J is TRBJ1-6; 10 nucleotides line up with TRBD1. The length of the CDR3 is 15 residues. V lost 5 bases and J lost 7; bases outside the gene matches: 5. The V gene's germline CDR1 is SGHTA and CDR2 FQGNSA. As DNA, the CDR3 is TGTGCCAGCAGCCCGGACAGGGGGGGGAATTCACCCCTCCACTTT. It yields the protein CASSPDRGGNSPLHF.

The chain is built from TRBV18 and TRBJ2-7; TRBD1 aligns across 9 bases. Germline-derived CDR1 and CDR2 are KGHSH and LQKENI. Trimming cost V 5 bases and J 5 bases; bases outside gene matches: 1. The CDR3 spans 12 residues. The CDR3 DNA is TGTGCCAGCTCAAGGACAGGGGACGAGCAGTACTTC. Encoded protein: CASSRTGDEQYF.